What follows are 8 T cell receptor beta chains derived from one specimen sequenced in a study of siplizumab effects on memory and regulatory T cells (dated by TCRdb to between 2017 and 2020). Library method: the immunoSEQ multiplex PCR assay. The source is immuneACCESS, and TCRdb retained only in-frame sequences with V and J called. Part of the clones is not carried over; for the studies checked, unresolved V genes explain less than half of this, and the remainder is unexplained. This sample gives approximately 92,000 clones in total; about 93% of them show up just once. About 1.4% of the sample rests with the top ten. Sequences were obtained from non-Treg CD4+ T cells sorted from blood. The sample's cell subset or site label is to be understood as: FACS-sorted unstimulated CD4+ non-regulatory T cells. The receptors derive from a human donor in good health.

CDR3 region: CATSRDTRPQETQYF. The CDR3 nucleotides read TGTGCCACCAGCAGAGATACACGCCCCCAAGAGACCCAGTACTTC. V usage is TRBV15 and J usage is TRBJ2-5, with D hard to call. CDR1 and CDR2 (germline): LNHNV, YYDKDF (reference sequence). The CDR3 extends over 15 amino acids. Trimming left V 0 bases short and J 1 base short, with 9 bases between.

The chain joins TRBV28 to TRBJ1-1; TRBD1 is a possible D gene (5 bases). The CDR3 totals 15 residues. Germline CDR1 and CDR2: MDHEN and SYDVKM. The V end lost 5 bases, the J end lost 6 bases, and 19 bases lay between the germline ends. CDR3 in amino acids: CASSPSPGGISEAFF. In nucleotides, the CDR3 is TGTGCCAGCAGTCCATCCCCCGGGGGGATCTCTGAAGCTTTCTTT.

This chain links TRBV5-4 with TRBJ2-1; TRBD2 agrees at 7 bases. Per the germline V gene, CDR1 is SGHNT and CDR2 is YYREEE (reference sequence). The CDR3 is 16 amino acids. V gave up 0 bases and J gave up 3 bases; unmatched junction bases: 6. CDR3 nucleotides: TGTGCCAGCAGCTTGGCCCTCGGCGGGAGCTACAATGAGCAGTTCTTC. Translation gives CASSLALGGSYNEQFF.

The rearrangement links TRBV10-3 to TRBJ2-5; weak D call: TRBD1 (6 bases). Germline V lookup: CDR1 ENHRY, CDR2 SYGVKD. Trimming stripped 3 bases from V and 2 bases from J, with 13 bases between. This CDR3 is built from 15 residues. The CDR3 spells CAISDVGTGQETQYF. The CDR3 region has the DNA TGTGCCATCAGTGATGTAGGAACAGGGCAAGAGACCCAGTACTTC.

The chain has TRBV29-1 and TRBJ2-1; the match to TRBD2 covers 9 bases. Germline trimming cut 0 bases from V and 8 bases from J; bases unmatched to any gene: 8. The CDR3 is 15 amino acids. The germline V gene encodes CDR1 SQVTM and CDR2 ANQGSEA. The CDR3 DNA reads as TGCAGCGTTGAAGAAATAGCGGGAGTGTTCGATGAGCAGTTCTTC. Protein sequence: CSVEEIAGVFDEQFF.

The chain employs TRBV7-2 and TRBJ1-4; D perhaps matches TRBD1 (5 bases). Trimming shortened V by 5 bases and J by 10 bases, and 17 bases separated the two germline ends. CDR1 is SGHTA and CDR2 is FQGNSA in the germline V gene. The CDR3 covers 14 residues. In nucleotides, the CDR3 is TGTGCCAGCAGCGCAGTATCCCAGGGCGGAAAACTGTTTTTT. Protein: CASSAVSQGGKLFF.

The chain carries TRBV5-4 and TRBJ2-7; possibly TRBD1 for D (5 bases). The CDR3 consists of 13 residues. V lost 2 bases and J 1 base, leaving 7 bases between the germline ends. The germline V gene has CDR1 SGHNT and CDR2 YYREEE (reference sequence). The CDR3 DNA follows: TGTGCCAGCAGCTTCGGACATTCCTACGAGCAGTACTTC. It is translated as CASSFGHSYEQYF.

CDR3 amino acids: CASSLLTSGADEQFF. The DNA for the CDR3 is TGTGCCAGCAGCTTATTGACTAGCGGGGCCGATGAGCAGTTCTTC. The V call is TRBV7-3, the J call TRBJ2-1; 11 bases align to TRBD2. This CDR3 spans 15 amino acids. Looked up from germline, CDR1 is SGHTA and CDR2 is FQGTGA. The V segment lost 2 bases and the J segment 8 bases; nucleotides outside the gene matches: 5.